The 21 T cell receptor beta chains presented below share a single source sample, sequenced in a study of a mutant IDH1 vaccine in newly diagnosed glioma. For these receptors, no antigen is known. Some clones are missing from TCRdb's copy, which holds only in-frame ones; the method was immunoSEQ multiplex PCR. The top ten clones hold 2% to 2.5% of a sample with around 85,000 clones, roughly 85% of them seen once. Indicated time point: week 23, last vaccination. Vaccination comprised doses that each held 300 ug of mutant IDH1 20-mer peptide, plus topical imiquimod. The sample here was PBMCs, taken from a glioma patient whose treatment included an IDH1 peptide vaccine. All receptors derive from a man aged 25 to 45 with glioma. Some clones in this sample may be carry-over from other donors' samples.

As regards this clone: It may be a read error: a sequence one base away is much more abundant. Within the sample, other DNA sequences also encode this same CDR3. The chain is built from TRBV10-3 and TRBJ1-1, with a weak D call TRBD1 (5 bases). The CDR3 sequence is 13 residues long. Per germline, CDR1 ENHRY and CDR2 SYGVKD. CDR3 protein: CAINVGGNTEAFF. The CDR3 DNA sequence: TGTGCCATCAACGTCGGGGGGAACACTGAAGCCTTCTTT.

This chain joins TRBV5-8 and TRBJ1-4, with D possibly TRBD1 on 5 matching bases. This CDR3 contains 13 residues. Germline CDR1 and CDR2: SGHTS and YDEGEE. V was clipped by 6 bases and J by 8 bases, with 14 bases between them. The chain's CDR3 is CASIFGAREKLFF. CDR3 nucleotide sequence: TGTGCCAGCATTTTTGGGGCGCGGGAAAAACTGTTTTTT.

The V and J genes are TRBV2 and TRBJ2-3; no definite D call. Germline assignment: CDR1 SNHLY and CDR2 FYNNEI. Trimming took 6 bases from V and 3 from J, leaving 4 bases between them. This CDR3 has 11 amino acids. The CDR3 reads CASRLTDTQYF. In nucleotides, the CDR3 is TGTGCCAGCAGGCTTACAGATACGCAGTATTTT.

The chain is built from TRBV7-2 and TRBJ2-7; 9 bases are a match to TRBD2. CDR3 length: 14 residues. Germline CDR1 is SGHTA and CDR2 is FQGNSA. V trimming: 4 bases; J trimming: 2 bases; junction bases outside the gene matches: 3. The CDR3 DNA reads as TGTGCCAGCAGCTCTAGCGGGGTCGCCTACGAGCAGTACTTC. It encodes CASSSSGVAYEQYF.

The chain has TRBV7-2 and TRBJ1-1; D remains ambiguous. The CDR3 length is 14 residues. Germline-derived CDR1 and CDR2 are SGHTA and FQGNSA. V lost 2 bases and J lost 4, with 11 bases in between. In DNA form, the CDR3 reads TGTGCCAGCAGCTTAATTGAGGGTCGCACTGAAGCTTTCTTT. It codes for CASSLIEGRTEAFF.

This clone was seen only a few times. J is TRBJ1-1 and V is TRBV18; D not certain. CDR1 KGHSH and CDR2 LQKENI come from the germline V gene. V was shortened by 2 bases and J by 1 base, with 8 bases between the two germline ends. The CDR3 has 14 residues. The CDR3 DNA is TGTGCCAGCTCACCAATTGACACGAACACTGAAGCTTTCTTT. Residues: CASSPIDTNTEAFF.

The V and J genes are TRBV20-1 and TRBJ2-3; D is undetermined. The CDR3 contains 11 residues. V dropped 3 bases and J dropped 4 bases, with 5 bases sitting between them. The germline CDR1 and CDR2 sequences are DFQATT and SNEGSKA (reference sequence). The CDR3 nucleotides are TGCAGTGCTAGTGGCCCAGATACGCAGTATTTT. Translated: CSASGPDTQYF.

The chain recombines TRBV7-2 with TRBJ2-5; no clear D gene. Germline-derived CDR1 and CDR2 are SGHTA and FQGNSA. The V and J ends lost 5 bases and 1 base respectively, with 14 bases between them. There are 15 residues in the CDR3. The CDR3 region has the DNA TGTGCCAGCAGCCCCAATGCACGGATCCAAGAGACCCAGTACTTC. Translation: CASSPNARIQETQYF. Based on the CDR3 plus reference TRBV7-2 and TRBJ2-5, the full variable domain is GAGVSQSPSNKVTEKGKDVELRCDPISGHTALYWYRQSLGQGLEFLIYFQGNSAPDKSGLPSDRFSAERTGGSVSTLTIQRTQQEDSAVYLCASSPNARIQETQYFGPGTRLLVL.

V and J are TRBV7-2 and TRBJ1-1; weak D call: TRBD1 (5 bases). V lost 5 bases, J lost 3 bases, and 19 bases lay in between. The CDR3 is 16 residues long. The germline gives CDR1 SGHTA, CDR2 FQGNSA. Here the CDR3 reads CASSPGIGGFDTEAFF. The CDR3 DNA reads TGTGCCAGCAGCCCAGGCATTGGGGGGTTCGACACTGAAGCTTTCTTT.

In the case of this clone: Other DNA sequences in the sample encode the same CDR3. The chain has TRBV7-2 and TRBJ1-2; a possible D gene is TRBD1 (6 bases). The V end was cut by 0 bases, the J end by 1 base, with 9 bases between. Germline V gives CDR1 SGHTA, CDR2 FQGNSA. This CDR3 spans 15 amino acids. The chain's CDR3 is CASSLAGQINYGYTF. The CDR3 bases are TGTGCCAGCAGCTTAGCCGGACAGATTAACTATGGCTACACCTTC.

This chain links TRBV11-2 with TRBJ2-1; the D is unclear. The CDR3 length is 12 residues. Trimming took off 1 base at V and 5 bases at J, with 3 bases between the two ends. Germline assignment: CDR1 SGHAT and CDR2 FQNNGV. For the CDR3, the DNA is TGTGCCAGCAGCTTAGGGCACAATGAGCAGTTCTTC. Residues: CASSLGHNEQFF.

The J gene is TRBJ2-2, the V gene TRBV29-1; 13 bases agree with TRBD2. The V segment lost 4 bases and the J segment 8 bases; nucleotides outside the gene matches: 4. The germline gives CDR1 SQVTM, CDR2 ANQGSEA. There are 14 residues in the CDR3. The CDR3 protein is CSVGTSGSSGELFF. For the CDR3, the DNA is TGCAGCGTTGGGACTAGCGGGAGCTCTGGGGAGCTGTTTTTT.

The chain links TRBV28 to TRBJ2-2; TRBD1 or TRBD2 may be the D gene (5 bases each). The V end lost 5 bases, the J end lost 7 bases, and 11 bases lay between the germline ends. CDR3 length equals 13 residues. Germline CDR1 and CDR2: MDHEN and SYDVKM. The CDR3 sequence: CASSVLRGGELFF. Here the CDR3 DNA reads TGTGCCAGCAGTGTCCTGAGGGGCGGGGAGCTGTTTTTT.

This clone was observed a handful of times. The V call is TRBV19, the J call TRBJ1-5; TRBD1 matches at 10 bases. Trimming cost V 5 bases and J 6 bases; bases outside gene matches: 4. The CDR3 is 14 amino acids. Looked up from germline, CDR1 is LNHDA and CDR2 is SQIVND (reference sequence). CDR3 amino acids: CASSPTGGSQPQHF. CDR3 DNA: TGTGCCAGTAGTCCGACAGGGGGCAGTCAGCCCCAGCATTTT.

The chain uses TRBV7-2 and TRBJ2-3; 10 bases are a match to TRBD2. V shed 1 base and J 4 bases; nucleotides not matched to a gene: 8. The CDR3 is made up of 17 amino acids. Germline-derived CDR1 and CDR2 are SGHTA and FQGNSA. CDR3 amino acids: CASSLGAPTSGSDTQYF. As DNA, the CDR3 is TGTGCCAGCAGCTTAGGGGCCCCGACTAGCGGGTCAGATACGCAGTATTTT.

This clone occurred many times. The CDR3: CASSFGASAEAFF. Here the CDR3 DNA reads TGTGCCAGCAGTTTTGGGGCCTCGGCAGAGGCTTTCTTT. V is TRBV27 and J is TRBJ1-1, with D maybe TRBD1 (5 bases). The CDR3 covers 13 residues. The V gene lost 3 bases and the J gene lost 11 bases, with 16 bases spanning the gap. From germline, CDR1 is MNHEY and CDR2 SMNVEV (reference sequence).

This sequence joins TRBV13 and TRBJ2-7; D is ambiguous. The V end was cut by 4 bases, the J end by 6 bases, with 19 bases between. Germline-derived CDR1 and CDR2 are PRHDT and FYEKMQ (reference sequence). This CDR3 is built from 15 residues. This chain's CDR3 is CASSSELGEASEQYF. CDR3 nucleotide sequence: TGTGCCAGCAGCTCCGAATTAGGTGAGGCAAGCGAGCAGTACTTC.

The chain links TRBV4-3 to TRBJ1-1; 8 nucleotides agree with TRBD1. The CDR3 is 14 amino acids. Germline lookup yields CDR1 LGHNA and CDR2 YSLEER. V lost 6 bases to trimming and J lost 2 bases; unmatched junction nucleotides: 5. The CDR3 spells CASRPGQANTEAFF. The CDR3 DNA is TGCGCCAGCAGACCGGGACAGGCAAACACTGAAGCTTTCTTT.

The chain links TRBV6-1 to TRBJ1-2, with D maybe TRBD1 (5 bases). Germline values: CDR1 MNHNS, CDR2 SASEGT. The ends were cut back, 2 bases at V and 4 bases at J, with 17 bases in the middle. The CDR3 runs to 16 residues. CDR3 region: CASSEMGFGALYGYTF. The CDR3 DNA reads TGTGCCAGCAGTGAAATGGGGTTTGGGGCCCTCTATGGCTACACCTTC.

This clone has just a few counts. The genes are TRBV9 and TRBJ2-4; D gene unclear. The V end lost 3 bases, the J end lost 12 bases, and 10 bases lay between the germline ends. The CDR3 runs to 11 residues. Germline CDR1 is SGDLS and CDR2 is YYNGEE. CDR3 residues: CASSGQGNQYF. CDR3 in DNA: TGTGCCAGCAGCGGCCAAGGTAATCAGTACTTC.

This chain's CDR3 is CASSLAVVGLKTQYF. DNA for the CDR3: TGTGCCAGCAGCTTAGCCGTCGTGGGTTTGAAGACCCAGTACTTC. This chain links TRBV11-2 with TRBJ2-5; D is ambiguous. The germline gives CDR1 SGHAT, CDR2 FQNNGV. V was shortened by 1 base and J by 6 bases, with 15 bases between the two germline ends. This CDR3 spans 15 amino acids.